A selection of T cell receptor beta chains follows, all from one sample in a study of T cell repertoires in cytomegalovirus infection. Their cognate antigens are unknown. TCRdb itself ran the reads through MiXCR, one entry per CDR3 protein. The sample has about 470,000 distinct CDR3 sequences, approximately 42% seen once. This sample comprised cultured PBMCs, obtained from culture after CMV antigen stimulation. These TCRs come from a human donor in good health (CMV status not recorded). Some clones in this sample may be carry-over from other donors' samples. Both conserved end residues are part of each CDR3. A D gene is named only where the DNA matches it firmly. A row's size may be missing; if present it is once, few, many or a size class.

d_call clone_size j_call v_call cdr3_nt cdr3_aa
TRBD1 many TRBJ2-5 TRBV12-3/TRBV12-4 TGTGCCAGCAGCAGGGACAGCCAAGAGACCCAGTACTTC CASSRDSQETQYF
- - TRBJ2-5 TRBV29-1 TGCAGCGCAGCCGGGCCTCAGTCGTGGGAGACCCAGTACTTC CSAAGPQSWETQYF
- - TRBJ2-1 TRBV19 TGTGCCAGTAGTATCGACGGGAGCTCCTACAATGAGCAGTTCTTC CASSIDGSSYNEQFF
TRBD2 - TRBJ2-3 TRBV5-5 TGTGCCAGCAGTCAGACTAGCGGGGGTCCCACAGATACGCAGTATTTT CASSQTSGGPTDTQYF
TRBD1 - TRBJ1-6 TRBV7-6 TGTGCCAGCAGCTATCGCGACAGGGGGGATTCACCCCTCCACTTT CASSYRDRGDSPLHF
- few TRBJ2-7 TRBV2 TGTGCCAGCAAGGACGGCTCCTACGAGCAGTACTTC CASKDGSYEQYF
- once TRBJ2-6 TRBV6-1 TGTGCCAGCAGTGAAGCGCCTGGGGTTAGGACCAACGTCCTGACTTTC CASSEAPGVRTNVLTF
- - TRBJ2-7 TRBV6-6 TGTGCCACCGATGAGGGGGGGGTGATATACGAGCAGTACTTC CATDEGGVIYEQYF
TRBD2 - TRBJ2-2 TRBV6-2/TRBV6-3 TGTGCCAGCAGTTACTCGATGGTAGCGGGAGGTTCGGCCACCGGGGAGCTGTTTTTT CASSYSMVAGGSATGELFF
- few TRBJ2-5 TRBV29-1 TGCAGCGCGGGTGAGGGGGAGACCCAGTACTTC CSAGEGETQYF
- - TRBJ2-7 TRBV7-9 TGTGCCAGCATCAAGGGTACTGAATACGGCGAGCAGTACTTC CASIKGTEYGEQYF
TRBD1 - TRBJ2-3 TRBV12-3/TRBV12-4 TGTGCCAGCAGTTTTTTCAGGGGGCAAAACACAGATACGCAGTATTTT CASSFFRGQNTDTQYF
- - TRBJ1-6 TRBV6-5 TGTGCCAGCAGTTACTCGTACGGGGCGAAGAATTCACCCCTCCACTTT CASSYSYGAKNSPLHF
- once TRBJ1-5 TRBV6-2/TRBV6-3 TGTGCCAGCAGTTACGGCGATTATAGCAATCAGCCCCAGCATTTT CASSYGDYSNQPQHF
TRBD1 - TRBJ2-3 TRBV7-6 TGTGCCAGCAGCTTAAGAGCCCGACAGGGTGAGGATACGCAGTATTTT CASSLRARQGEDTQYF
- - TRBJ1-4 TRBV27 TGTGCCAGCAGCCCTCTCCCTCGGGGAACTAATGAAAAACTGTTTTTT CASSPLPRGTNEKLFF
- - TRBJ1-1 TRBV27 TGTGCCAGCAGTCGGGGCTGGAACACTGAAGCTTTCTTT CASSRGWNTEAFF
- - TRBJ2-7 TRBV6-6 TGTGCCAGCAGTTACCGACAACCCGAGCAGTACTTC CASSYRQPEQYF
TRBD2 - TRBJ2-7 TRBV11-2 TGTGCCAGCAGCGAGATGGGACTAGGGTTTGTCGAGCAGTACTTC CASSEMGLGFVEQYF
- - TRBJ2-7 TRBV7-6 TGTGCCAGCAGCCCCCAGAGCGAGCAGTACTTC CASSPQSEQYF
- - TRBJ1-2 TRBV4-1 TGCGCCAGCAGCCAAGGTTCGGGGGTCGGCTACACCTTC CASSQGSGVGYTF
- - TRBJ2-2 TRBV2 TGTGCCAGCAGTGTGGGGCCCGCCGGGGAGCTGTTTTTT CASSVGPAGELFF
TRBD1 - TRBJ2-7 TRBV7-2 TGTGCCAGCAGTTTTGACAGGGGGGTATTCTACGAGCAGTACTTC CASSFDRGVFYEQYF
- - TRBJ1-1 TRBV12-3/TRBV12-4 TGTGCCAGCAGCAACAGGGTCTTAGCTTTCTTT CASSNRVLAFF